This T cell receptor beta chain was documented in a study of blood T cell repertoires in COVID-19. Profiled with immunoSEQ multiplex PCR; TCRdb holds only in-frame clones, not every one. The table records about 59,000 clones, approximately 80% of them present only once. There are 14 residues in the CDR3. Trimming took off 6 bases at V and 0 bases at J, with 11 bases between the two ends. Germline V gene lookup returns CDR1 LNHDA and CDR2 SQIVND (reference sequence). The J gene is TRBJ1-2, the V gene TRBV19, with D possibly being TRBD1 (5 bases). The source material was peripheral blood. The sequence was obtained from a man between 60 and 70 years old with COVID-19, enrolled during active disease. The CDR3 sequence: CASRDRTTNYGYTF. The CDR3 DNA follows: TGTGCCAGTAGAGACAGAACAACTAACTATGGCTACACCTTC.